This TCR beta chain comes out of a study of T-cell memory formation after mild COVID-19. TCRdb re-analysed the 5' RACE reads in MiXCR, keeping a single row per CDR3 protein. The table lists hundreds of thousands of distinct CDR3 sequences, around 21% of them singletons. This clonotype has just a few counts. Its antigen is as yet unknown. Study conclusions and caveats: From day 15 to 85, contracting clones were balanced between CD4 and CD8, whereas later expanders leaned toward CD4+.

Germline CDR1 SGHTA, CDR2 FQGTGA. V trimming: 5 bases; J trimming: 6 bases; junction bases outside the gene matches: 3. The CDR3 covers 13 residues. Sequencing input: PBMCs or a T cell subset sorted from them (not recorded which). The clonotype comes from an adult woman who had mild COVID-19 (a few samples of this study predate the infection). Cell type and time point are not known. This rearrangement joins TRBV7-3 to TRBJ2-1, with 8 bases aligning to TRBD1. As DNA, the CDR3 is TGTGCCAGCAGCCCTACAGGGGGCAATGAGCAGTTCTTC. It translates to CASSPTGGNEQFF.